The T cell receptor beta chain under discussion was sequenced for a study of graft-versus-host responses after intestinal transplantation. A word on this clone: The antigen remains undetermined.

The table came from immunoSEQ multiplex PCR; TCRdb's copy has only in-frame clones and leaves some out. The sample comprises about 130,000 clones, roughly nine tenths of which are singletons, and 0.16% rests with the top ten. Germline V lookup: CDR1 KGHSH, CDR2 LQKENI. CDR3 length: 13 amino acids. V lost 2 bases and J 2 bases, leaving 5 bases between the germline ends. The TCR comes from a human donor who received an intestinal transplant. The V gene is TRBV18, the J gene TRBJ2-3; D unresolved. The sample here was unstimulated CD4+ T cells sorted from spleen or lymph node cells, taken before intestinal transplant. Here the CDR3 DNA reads TGTGCCAGCTCACCAGGCGCCACAGATACGCAGTATTTT. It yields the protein CASSPGATDTQYF.